This entry is about one T cell receptor beta chain. Its matching antigen is unknown. PCR amplification relied on 60 Vbeta primers (plus 13 Jbeta primers). The repertoire was sequenced with immunoSEQ multiplex PCR; TCRdb's copy has only in-frame clones and lacks some. The table has about 200,000 clones, around 80% seen once; the top ten hold about 4.6%. The data derive from a study of cytomegalovirus exposure and HLA in healthy donors. Study information: As released early, the data held 65 million to 90 million unique TCRs from HLA-typed donors. Study findings and constraints: Presence/absence comparisons presumed near-even sequencing depth among donors.

V was pared by 4 bases and J by 0 bases, with 6 bases of the junction left unmatched. This CDR3 is built from 16 residues. From germline, CDR1 is SGHDT and CDR2 YYEEEE. Sequencing was performed on PBMCs. The chain is built from TRBV5-6 and TRBJ2-7, with TRBD2 identical over 11 bases. The sequence derives from a woman aged 25 to 39 in good health and CMV-seropositive. Written as DNA, the CDR3 is TGTGCCAGCAGCCCCATAGCGGGAGGGACCTCCTACGAGCAGTACTTC. It codes for CASSPIAGGTSYEQYF.